This record covers a single T cell receptor beta chain. Per the germline V gene, CDR1 is LNHNV and CDR2 is YYDKDF (reference sequence). The CDR3 has 14 amino acids. V lost 3 bases to trimming and J lost 4 bases, with 9 bases between them. These data come from a study of blood T cell repertoires in COVID-19. Study in general: From T cells, B-cell-depleted T cells, or PBMCs came the material, which was cDNA or gDNA.

While infection was still active, Seattle patients were enrolled and then followed longitudinally. In the original processing: For nucleated cells, counts were estimated from reference gene primer amplification. The repertoire was sequenced with immunoSEQ multiplex PCR; TCRdb's copy has only in-frame clones and lacks some. V, J and clone size were drawn from that table, and D and trimming were deduced from the DNA. The table has approximately 480,000 clones, 75% to 90% seen once. The sample comprised peripheral blood. This sequence joins TRBV15 and TRBJ1-4; D gene uncertain. This sequence was found in a man in his late teens or twenties with COVID-19, enrolled during active disease. The CDR3 DNA is TGTGCCACCAGCAGGAGAGGGAGTAATGAAAAACTGTTTTTT. Residues: CATSRRGSNEKLFF.